This entry features one T cell receptor (beta chain) sequence. In the authors' methods: Reference gene primers were amplified, and this amplification served to estimate nucleated cell counts. Using immunoSEQ multiplex PCR, the repertoire was profiled, and TCRdb retains in-frame clones only, with some absent. D and trimming come from the DNA, and the V and J calls and clone size come from that table. The data hold 70,000 to 100,000 clones, with about four fifths observed a single time. This specimen belongs to a study of blood T cell repertoires in COVID-19. Study context: Researchers got acute and convalescent COVID-19 samples from the United States, Italy and Spain.

CDR1 and CDR2 from the germline V gene are LNHNV and YYDKDF (reference sequence). The germline V and J ends were trimmed by 4 bases and 2 bases, with 14 bases remaining between them. The CDR3 has 15 residues. Sequenced sample: peripheral blood. The clonotype originates from a human donor in a cohort sampled during active COVID-19. The chain uses TRBV15 and TRBJ1-1; TRBD1 is a possible D gene (6 bases). The CDR3 is CATSTLGQPNTEAFF. CDR3 DNA: TGTGCCACCAGCACCCTCGGACAGCCCAACACTGAAGCTTTCTTT.